This T cell receptor beta chain is from a study of T cells in Graves' hyperthyroidism and ophthalmopathy. Germline CDR1 is SGHAT and CDR2 is FQNNGV. V was shortened by 3 bases and J by 2 bases, with 14 bases between the two germline ends. The length of the CDR3 is 15 residues. RNA transcripts gave rise to amplified TCR beta CDR3 regions. The HTBI primer set was used in a first-round RT-PCR of the TCR CDR3. One entry per CDR3 protein, called by TCRdb with MiXCR from the multiplex PCR reads. The data contain 300,000 to 450,000 distinct CDR3 sequences, approximately 14% of them singletons. This clonotype was detected many times. PBMCs stemmed from around 10 ml fresh peripheral blood.

Sequencing input: blood. The chain employs TRBV11-2 and TRBJ2-7, with D tentatively TRBD1 (5 bases). The sequence came from a woman aged 25-40 years with Graves' ophthalmopathy. The CDR3 DNA reads TGTGCCAGCAGCTTGCGACAGTCCCCTACCTACGAGCAGTACTTC. It specifies CASSLRQSPTYEQYF.